Presented here are 12 T cell receptor beta chains from one specimen sequenced in a study of control samples from healthy donors and cancer patients. Sequencing was performed with immunoSEQ multiplex PCR; in TCRdb, only in-frame clones are kept and a portion is missing. This sample carries about 110,000 clones, 70% to 85% of them seen once, and the ten largest clones take 6.5%. Sequencing was performed on blood. Source of these receptors: a man younger than 35 in good health.

This clone was detected only a few times. V and J are TRBV7-2 and TRBJ2-7; a weak D match, TRBD1 (5 bases). Germline V gene data show CDR1 as SGHTA and CDR2 as FQGNSA. Trimming stripped 5 bases from V and 3 bases from J, with 11 bases between. This CDR3 region has 13 residues. The CDR3 loop reads CASSLTGFYEQYF. In DNA, the CDR3 is TGTGCCAGCAGCCTTACAGGTTTCTACGAGCAGTACTTC.

The chain couples TRBV5-8 to TRBJ2-7; 13 positions agree with TRBD2. The ends lost 4 bases at V and 0 bases at J; junction bases unmatched: 4. CDR1 is SGHTS and CDR2 is YDEGEE in the germline V gene. CDR3 length: 16 amino acids. For the CDR3, the DNA is TGTGCCAGCAGCCTGGGACTAGCGGGGTTCTCCTACGAGCAGTACTTC. This gives the protein CASSLGLAGFSYEQYF.

The chain joins TRBV6-5 to TRBJ1-1; 9 bases line up with TRBD1. Trimming removed 5 bases from V and 1 base from J; junction bases left unmatched: 5. This CDR3 contains 15 residues. Germline V CDR1 and CDR2: MNHEY, SVGAGI. The CDR3: CASSRGTGWNTEAFF. The CDR3 DNA follows: TGTGCCAGCAGTAGAGGGACAGGGTGGAACACTGAAGCTTTCTTT.

This clone was observed once. The V gene is TRBV6-6, the J gene TRBJ1-2; D is uncertain. Germline V CDR1 and CDR2: MNHNY, SVGAGI (reference sequence). The germline V and J ends were trimmed by 5 bases and 4 bases, with 17 bases remaining between them. This CDR3 is 15 amino acids long. For the CDR3, the DNA is TGTGCCAGCAGTCCCAACTACGACACGATCTATGGCTACACCTTC. Translating gives CASSPNYDTIYGYTF.

The chain recombines TRBV6-5 with TRBJ2-5; tentatively, D is TRBD2 (5 bases). The V and J ends lost 0 bases and 3 bases respectively, with 8 bases between them. Germline CDR1 and CDR2: MNHEY and SVGAGI. The CDR3 runs to 14 residues. CDR3 nucleotide sequence: TGTGCCAGCAGTTACTCGACTAATAAAGAGACCCAGTACTTC. The encoded protein is CASSYSTNKETQYF.

This chain uses TRBV5-1 with TRBJ2-7; tentative D call: TRBD2 (5 bases). The CDR3 loop spans 13 amino acids. CDR1 is SGHRS, CDR2 YFSETQ, per germline. The V end was cut by 2 bases, the J end by 0 bases, with 6 bases between. Here the CDR3 reads CASSFGLSYEQYF. CDR3 sequence (DNA): TGCGCCAGCAGCTTCGGACTCTCCTACGAGCAGTACTTC.

This chain joins TRBV6-5 and TRBJ2-3, with TRBD2 matching 8 bases. The CDR3 extends over 14 amino acids. Germline CDR1 and CDR2: MNHEY and SVGAGI. J was trimmed by 3 bases and V by 5 bases; bases with no gene match: 4. The CDR3 region has the DNA TGTGCCAGCAGTCCGGGGGGGGTGACAGATACGCAGTATTTT. Encoded protein: CASSPGGVTDTQYF.

V gene TRBV30 combines with J gene TRBJ2-3, with D possibly TRBD1 on 5 matching bases. Trimming removed 3 bases from V and 1 base from J, with 11 bases in between. There are 14 residues in the CDR3. Germline lookup yields CDR1 GTSNPN and CDR2 SVGIG (reference sequence). The CDR3 DNA follows: TGTGCCTGGAGACGTGAGACAGGCACAGATACGCAGTATTTT. Translation: CAWRRETGTDTQYF.

This clone was picked up one time. The chain uses TRBV19 and TRBJ1-6; 7 nucleotides align to TRBD1. Germline loops: CDR1 LNHDA, CDR2 SQIVND (reference sequence). This CDR3 region has 15 residues. J lost 8 bases, V lost 5 bases, and 9 bases had no gene match. The CDR3: CASSPDRAGDSPLHF. In DNA, the CDR3 is TGTGCCAGTAGTCCAGACAGGGCTGGGGATTCACCCCTCCACTTT.

The chain couples TRBV27 to TRBJ2-2; D is unclear. The germline V gene has CDR1 MNHEY and CDR2 SMNVEV (reference sequence). The CDR3 runs 11 residues. V lost 5 bases to trimming and J lost 4 bases, with 2 bases between them. The CDR3 bases are TGTGCCAGCAGTACCACCGGGGAGCTGTTTTTT. This gives the protein CASSTTGELFF.

The chain carries TRBV30 and TRBJ1-3, with no clear D. The CDR3 has 12 amino acids. From germline, CDR1 is GTSNPN and CDR2 SVGIG (reference sequence). V lost 2 bases to trimming and J lost 2 bases, with 4 bases between them. CDR3 region: CAWSLPGNTIYF. Here the CDR3 DNA reads TGTGCCTGGAGTCTCCCTGGAAACACCATATATTTT.

V and J are TRBV27 and TRBJ1-6; no firm D call. Trimming cost V 3 bases and J 8 bases, with 11 bases left between them. The CDR3 runs 14 residues. CDR1 is MNHEY, CDR2 SMNVEV, per germline (reference sequence). The CDR3 region is CASSFGVEHSPLHF. In DNA, the CDR3 is TGTGCCAGCAGTTTTGGGGTTGAACATTCACCCCTCCACTTT.